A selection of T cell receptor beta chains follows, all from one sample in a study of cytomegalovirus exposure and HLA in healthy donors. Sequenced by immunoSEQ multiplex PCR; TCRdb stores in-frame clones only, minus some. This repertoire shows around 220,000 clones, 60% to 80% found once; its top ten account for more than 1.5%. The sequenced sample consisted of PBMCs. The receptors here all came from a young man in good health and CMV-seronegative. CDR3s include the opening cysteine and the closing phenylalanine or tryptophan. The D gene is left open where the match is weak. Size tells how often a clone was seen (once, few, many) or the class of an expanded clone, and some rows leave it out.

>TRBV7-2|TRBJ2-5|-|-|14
CASSLARGQETQYF
TGTGCCAGCAGCTTAGCACGAGGCCAAGAGACCCAGTACTTC
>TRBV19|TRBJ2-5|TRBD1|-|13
CASKTGNQETQYF
TGTGCCAGTAAGACAGGGAACCAAGAGACCCAGTACTTC
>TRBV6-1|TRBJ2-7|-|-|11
CASSVDSEQYF
TGTGCCAGCAGCGTTGACAGCGAGCAGTACTTC
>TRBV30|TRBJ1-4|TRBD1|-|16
CAWEGQGARGYEKLFF
TGTGCCTGGGAGGGACAGGGGGCGAGAGGTTATGAAAAACTGTTTTTT
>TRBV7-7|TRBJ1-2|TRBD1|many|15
CASSSKQGANYGYTF
TGTGCTAGCAGCTCCAAACAGGGGGCTAACTATGGCTACACCTTC
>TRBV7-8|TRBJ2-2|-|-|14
CASSSGPATGELFF
TGTGCCAGCAGCTCGGGTCCAGCCACCGGGGAGCTGTTTTTT
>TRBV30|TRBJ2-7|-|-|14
CAWSNEAVSYEQYF
TGTGCCTGGAGTAACGAGGCAGTCTCCTACGAGCAGTACTTC
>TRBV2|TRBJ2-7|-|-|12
CASAGDLRGKYF
TGTGCCAGCGCGGGGGATTTGAGGGGGAAGTACTTC
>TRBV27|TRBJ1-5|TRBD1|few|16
CASSPGTGRGNQPQHF
TGTGCCAGCAGCCCGGGGACAGGGAGGGGTAATCAGCCCCAGCATTTT
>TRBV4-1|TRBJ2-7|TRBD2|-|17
CASSQEGRLAGDYEQYF
TGCGCCAGCAGCCAAGAGGGTCGGCTAGCGGGGGACTACGAGCAGTACTTC
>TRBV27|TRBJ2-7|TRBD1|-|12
CGTGQAPYEQYF
TGTGGGACAGGACAGGCCCCCTACGAGCAGTACTTC
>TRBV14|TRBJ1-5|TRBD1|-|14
CASSQGQGSQPQHF
TGTGCCAGCAGCCAGGGACAGGGGAGTCAGCCCCAGCATTTT
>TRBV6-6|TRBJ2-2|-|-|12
CASSGAGGELFF
TGTGCCAGCAGTGGAGCCGGCGGGGAGCTGTTTTTT